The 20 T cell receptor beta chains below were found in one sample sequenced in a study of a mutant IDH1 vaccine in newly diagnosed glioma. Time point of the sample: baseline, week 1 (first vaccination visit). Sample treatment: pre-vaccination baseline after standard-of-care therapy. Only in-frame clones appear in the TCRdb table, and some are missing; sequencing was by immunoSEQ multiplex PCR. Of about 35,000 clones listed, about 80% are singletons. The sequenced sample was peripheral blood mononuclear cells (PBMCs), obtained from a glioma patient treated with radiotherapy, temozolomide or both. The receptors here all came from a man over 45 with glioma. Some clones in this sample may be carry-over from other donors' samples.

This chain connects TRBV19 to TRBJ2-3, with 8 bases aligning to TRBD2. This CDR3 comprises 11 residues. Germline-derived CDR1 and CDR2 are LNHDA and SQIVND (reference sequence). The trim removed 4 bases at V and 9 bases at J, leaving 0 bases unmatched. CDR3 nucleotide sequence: TGTGCCAGTAGTAGCGGGAGGACGCAGTATTTT. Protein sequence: CASSSGRTQYF. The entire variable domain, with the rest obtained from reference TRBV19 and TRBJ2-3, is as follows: DGGITQSPKYLFRKEGQNVTLSCEQNLNHDAMYWYRQDPGQGLRLIYYSQIVNDFQKGDIAEGYSVSREKKESFPLTVTSAQKNPTAFYLCASSSGRTQYFGPGTRLTVL.

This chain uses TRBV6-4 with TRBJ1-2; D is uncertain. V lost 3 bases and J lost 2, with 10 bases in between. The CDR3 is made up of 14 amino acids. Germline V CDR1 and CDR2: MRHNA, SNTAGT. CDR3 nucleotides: TGTGCCAGCAGTGATCACGGCGGGAACTATGGCTACACCTTC. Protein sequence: CASSDHGGNYGYTF.

The CDR3 bases are TGCGCCCTTAAACCGGGGGCTTACACTGAAGCTTTCTTT. It specifies CALKPGAYTEAFF. The chain links TRBV5-1 to TRBJ1-1, with TRBD1 as a possible D gene (6 bases). The CDR3 has 13 amino acids. The germline V gene has CDR1 SGHRS and CDR2 YFSETQ. V was shortened by 10 bases and J by 3 bases, with 16 bases between the two germline ends.

CDR3 loop: CASSQGQGLPQPQHF. Here the CDR3 DNA reads TGTGCCAGCAGCCAAGGACAGGGCCTTCCTCAGCCCCAGCATTTT. This rearrangement joins TRBV5-6 to TRBJ1-5; 8 bases match TRBD1. CDR3 length: 15 amino acids. From germline, CDR1 is SGHDT and CDR2 YYEEEE. V shed 4 bases and J 6 bases; nucleotides not matched to a gene: 9.

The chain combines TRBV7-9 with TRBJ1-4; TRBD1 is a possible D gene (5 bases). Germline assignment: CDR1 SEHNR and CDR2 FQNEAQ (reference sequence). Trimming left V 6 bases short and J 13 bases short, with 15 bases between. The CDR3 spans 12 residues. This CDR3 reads CASRQDMKVLFF. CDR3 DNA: TGTGCCAGCAGACAGGACATGAAAGTACTGTTTTTT.

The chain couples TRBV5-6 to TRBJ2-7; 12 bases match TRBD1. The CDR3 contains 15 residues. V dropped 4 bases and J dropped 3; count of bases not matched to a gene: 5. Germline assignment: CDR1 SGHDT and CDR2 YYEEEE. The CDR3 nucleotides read TGTGCCAGCAGCCCGCGGGACAGGGGGCTCTACGAGCAGTACTTC. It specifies CASSPRDRGLYEQYF. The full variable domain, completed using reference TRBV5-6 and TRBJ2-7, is DAGVTQSPTHLIKTRGQQVTLRCSPKSGHDTVSWYQQALGQGPQFIFQYYEEEERQRGNFPDRFSGHQFPNYSSELNVNALLLGDSALYLCASSPRDRGLYEQYFGPGTRLTVT.

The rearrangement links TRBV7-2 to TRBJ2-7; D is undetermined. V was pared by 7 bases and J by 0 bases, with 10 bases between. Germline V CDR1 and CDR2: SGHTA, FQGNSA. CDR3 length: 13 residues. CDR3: CASTIGASYEQYF. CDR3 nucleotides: TGTGCCAGCACCATAGGTGCCTCCTACGAGCAGTACTTC.

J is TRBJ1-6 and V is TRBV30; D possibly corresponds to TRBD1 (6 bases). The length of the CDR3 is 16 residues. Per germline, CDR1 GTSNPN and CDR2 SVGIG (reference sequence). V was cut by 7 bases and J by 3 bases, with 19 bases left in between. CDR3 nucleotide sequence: TGTGCCTCAACAAAATCCTCGGGACACTATAATTCACCCCTCCACTTT. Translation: CASTKSSGHYNSPLHF.

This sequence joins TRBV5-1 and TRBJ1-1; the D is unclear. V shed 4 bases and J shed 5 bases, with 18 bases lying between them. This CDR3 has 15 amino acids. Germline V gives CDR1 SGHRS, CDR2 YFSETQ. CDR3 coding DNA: TGCGCCAGCAGCAATGACGGCACGACACTAACTGAAGCTTTCTTT. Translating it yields CASSNDGTTLTEAFF.

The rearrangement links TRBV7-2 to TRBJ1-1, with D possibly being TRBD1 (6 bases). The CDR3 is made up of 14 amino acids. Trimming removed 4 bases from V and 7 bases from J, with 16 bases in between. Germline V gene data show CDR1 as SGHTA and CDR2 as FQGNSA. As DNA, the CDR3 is TGTGCCAGCAGCTACTTGGACAGCTCTTTTGAAGCTTTCTTT. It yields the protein CASSYLDSSFEAFF.

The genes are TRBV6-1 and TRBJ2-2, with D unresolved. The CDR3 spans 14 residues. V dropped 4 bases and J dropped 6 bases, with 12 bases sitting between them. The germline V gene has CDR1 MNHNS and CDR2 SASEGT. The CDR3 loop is CASSGPSGSGELFF. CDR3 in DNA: TGTGCCAGCAGTGGTCCCTCAGGTTCCGGGGAGCTGTTTTTT.

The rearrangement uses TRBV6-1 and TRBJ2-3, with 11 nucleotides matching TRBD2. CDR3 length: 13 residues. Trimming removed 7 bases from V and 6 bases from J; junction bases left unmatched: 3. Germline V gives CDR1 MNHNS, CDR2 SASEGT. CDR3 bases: TGTGCCAGCACGAGGACTAGCGGGGATACGCAGTATTTT. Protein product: CASTRTSGDTQYF.

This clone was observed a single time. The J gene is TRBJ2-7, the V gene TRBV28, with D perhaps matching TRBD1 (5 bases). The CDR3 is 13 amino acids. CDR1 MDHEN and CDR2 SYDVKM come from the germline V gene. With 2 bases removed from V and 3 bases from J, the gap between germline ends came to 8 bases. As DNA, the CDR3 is TGTGCCAGCAGTTTACAGGGTAGCTACGAGCAGTACTTC. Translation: CASSLQGSYEQYF. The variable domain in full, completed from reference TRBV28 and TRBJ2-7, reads DVKVTQSSRYLVKRTGEKVFLECVQDMDHENMFWYRQDPGLGLRLIYFSYDVKMKEKGDIPEGYSVSREKKERFSLILESASTNQTSMYLCASSLQGSYEQYFGPGTRLTVT.

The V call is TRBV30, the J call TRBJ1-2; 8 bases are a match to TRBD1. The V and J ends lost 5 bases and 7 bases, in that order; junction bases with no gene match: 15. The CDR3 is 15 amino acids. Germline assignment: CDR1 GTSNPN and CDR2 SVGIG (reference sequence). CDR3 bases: TGTGCCTGGGACCCGGGACTCCTACAGGGGGGTGGCTACACCTTC. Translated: CAWDPGLLQGGGYTF.

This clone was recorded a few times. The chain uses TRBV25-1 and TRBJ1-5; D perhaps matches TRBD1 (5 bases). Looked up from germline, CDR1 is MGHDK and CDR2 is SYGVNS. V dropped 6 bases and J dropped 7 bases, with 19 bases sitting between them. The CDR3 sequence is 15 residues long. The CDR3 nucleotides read TGTGCCAGCAGATCCTGGGGACGAGAGTTGCAGCCCCAGCATTTT. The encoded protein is CASRSWGRELQPQHF.

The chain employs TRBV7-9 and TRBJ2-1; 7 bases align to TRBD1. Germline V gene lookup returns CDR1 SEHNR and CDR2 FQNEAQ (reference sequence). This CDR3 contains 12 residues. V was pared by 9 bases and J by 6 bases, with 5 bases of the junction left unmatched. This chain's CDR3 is CASGQALNEQFF. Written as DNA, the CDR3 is TGTGCCAGTGGACAGGCCCTCAATGAGCAGTTCTTC.

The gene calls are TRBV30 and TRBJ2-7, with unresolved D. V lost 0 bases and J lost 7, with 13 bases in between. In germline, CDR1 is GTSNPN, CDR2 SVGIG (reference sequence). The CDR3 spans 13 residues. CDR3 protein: CAWSVRKALEQYF. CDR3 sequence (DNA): TGTGCCTGGAGTGTACGCAAGGCCCTAGAGCAGTACTTC. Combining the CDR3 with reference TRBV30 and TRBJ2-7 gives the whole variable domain SQTIHQWPATLVQPVGSPLSLECTVEGTSNPNLYWYRQAAGRGLQLLFYSVGIGQISSEVPQNLSASRPQDRQFILSSKKLLLSDSGFYLCAWSVRKALEQYFGPGTRLTVT.

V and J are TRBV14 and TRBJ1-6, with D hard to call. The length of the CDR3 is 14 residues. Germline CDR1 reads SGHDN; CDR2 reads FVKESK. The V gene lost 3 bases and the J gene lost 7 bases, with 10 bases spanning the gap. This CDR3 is CASSQGLLNSPLHF. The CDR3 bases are TGTGCCAGCAGCCAGGGTCTCCTAAATTCACCCCTCCACTTT.

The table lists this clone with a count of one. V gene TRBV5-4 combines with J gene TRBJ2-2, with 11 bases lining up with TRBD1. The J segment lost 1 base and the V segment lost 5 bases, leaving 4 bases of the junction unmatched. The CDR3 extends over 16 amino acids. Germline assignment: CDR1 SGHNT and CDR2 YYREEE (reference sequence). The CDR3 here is CASRAGQGENTGELFF. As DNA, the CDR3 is TGTGCCAGCAGGGCGGGACAGGGGGAGAACACCGGGGAGCTGTTTTTT.

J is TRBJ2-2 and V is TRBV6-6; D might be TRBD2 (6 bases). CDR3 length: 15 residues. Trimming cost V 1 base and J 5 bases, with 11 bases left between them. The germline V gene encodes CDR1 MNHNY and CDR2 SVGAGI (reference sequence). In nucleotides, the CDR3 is TGTGCCAGCAGTTACTGGGGGAGCGGGACCGGGGAGCTGTTTTTT. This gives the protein CASSYWGSGTGELFF.